This TCR beta chain was profiled in a study of metastatic and nonmetastatic thyroid tumors. Background on the study: Across peripheral blood and tumor or nodule tissue samples taken from malignant and benign thyroid patients, the repertoires were compared with one another.

In the study's own analysis: CDR3 was compared across clinicopathological groups, and the resulting differences were used to build a distant-metastasis classifier for papillary thyroid cancer. TCRdb ran MiXCR on the PCR reads. What appears here as the V and J calls and clone size reflects TCRdb's work, not the paper's. The profile covers about 13,000 clones, with over 20% appearing a single time and about 12% taken by the ten largest. Comments on this clone: Its antigen is unknown.

Study-wide results and caveats: In blood and tumor, TCR beta diversity was reportedly significantly higher in malignant thyroid tumors than in benign nodules.

The V gene lost 5 bases and the J gene lost 5 bases, with 19 bases spanning the gap. CDR3 length: 15 amino acids. CDR1 is SGHVS and CDR2 is FQNEAQ in the germline V gene. Nobody among the patients had been given any treatment before thyroid surgery. The TCR comes from a female donor with papillary thyroid cancer or a benign thyroid nodule (not recorded which). Some clones in this sample may be carry-over from other donors' samples. V usage is TRBV7-8 and J usage is TRBJ2-7, with a possible D match to TRBD2 (6 bases). The specimen sequenced was adjacent normal tissue. CDR3 bases: TGTGCCAGCAGCCGTTCCGGGGACTCAGTCCACGAGCAGTACTTC. It is translated as CASSRSGDSVHEQYF.